The clone carrying this T cell receptor beta chain came up many times. This CDR3 is built from 17 residues. Germline trimming cut 3 bases from V and 1 base from J; bases unmatched to any gene: 5. TCRbeta library preparation incorporated unique molecular identifiers. TCRdb re-called the PCR reads through MiXCR, storing one row per CDR3 protein. The sample consists of about 340,000 distinct CDR3 sequences, about 14% of them appearing once. The data belong to a study of T-cell reconstitution after alpha-beta-depleted transplantation in children. The TCR was taken from a human donor who donated a stem cell graft to a child with Fanconi anemia. The sample consisted of PBMCs, taken from the stem cell graft. The chain couples TRBV12-3 or TRBV12-4 to TRBJ2-6, with 8 positions matching TRBD1. CDR3 sequence: CASSFGQGASGANVLTF. CDR3 sequence (DNA): TGTGCCAGCAGTTTTGGGCAGGGGGCTTCTGGGGCCAACGTCCTGACTTTC.